One and the same sample provided the 22 T cell receptor beta chains below, sequenced in a study of beta chain features in type 1 diabetes. Every isolated RNA sample was fully reverse transcribed, so sequencing captured expressed TCRB transcripts. Sequencing used immunoSEQ multiplex PCR; TCRdb keeps in-frame clones, though not all of them. The data contain 620,000 or so clones, around 16% of them singletons. The material sequenced was naive CD4+ T cells from blood. The source of these receptors is a man aged 18 to 29 in good health.

This clone was detected a few times. The chain is built from TRBV5-1 and TRBJ1-1, with no clear D. Germline values: CDR1 SGHRS, CDR2 YFSETQ. V was trimmed by 0 bases and J by 7 bases, leaving 16 bases between them. The CDR3 runs to 15 residues. The CDR3 DNA reads TGCGCCAGCAGCTTGGTCGGGTCCGGGAAAGTTGAAGCTTTCTTT. Translation: CASSLVGSGKVEAFF.

This clone occurred a few times. The chain combines TRBV14 with TRBJ2-1; 10 bases map to TRBD2. Germline CDR1 and CDR2: SGHDN and FVKESK. The CDR3 has 15 residues. V lost 4 bases to trimming and J lost 4 bases; unmatched junction nucleotides: 4. The chain's CDR3 is CASSPSGGVYNEQFF. The DNA for the CDR3 is TGTGCCAGCAGCCCTAGCGGGGGCGTTTACAATGAGCAGTTCTTC.

The chain combines TRBV11-2 with TRBJ2-2; D remains ambiguous. The CDR3 is 14 residues long. Per germline, CDR1 SGHAT and CDR2 FQNNGV. Deletions cut 3 bases from V and 6 bases from J, with 11 bases between. The CDR3 region is CASSFAGFAGELFF. CDR3 in DNA: TGTGCCAGCAGCTTCGCCGGATTTGCCGGGGAGCTGTTTTTT.

This clone occurred a few times. CDR3 sequence reads: CASSPPGLAGGNEQFF. Here the CDR3 DNA reads TGTGCCAGCAGCCCCCCGGGACTAGCGGGGGGGAATGAGCAGTTCTTC. The V and J genes are TRBV9 and TRBJ2-1; 16 bases map to TRBD2. The junction had 5 bases not matched to a gene; V was cut back by 4 bases and J by 7 bases. Germline CDR1 is SGDLS and CDR2 is YYNGEE. The CDR3 consists of 16 residues.

This chain connects TRBV18 to TRBJ1-1, with D possibly being TRBD1 (5 bases). The CDR3 sequence is 13 residues long. The germline V gene encodes CDR1 KGHSH and CDR2 LQKENI. V lost 7 bases and J lost 0, with 9 bases in between. CDR3 amino acids: CASYPTVNTEAFF. Here the CDR3 DNA reads TGTGCCAGCTATCCGACAGTGAACACTGAAGCTTTCTTT. The entire variable domain, with the rest obtained from reference TRBV18 and TRBJ1-1, is as follows: NAGVMQNPRHLVRRRGQEARLRCSPMKGHSHVYWYRQLPEEGLKFMVYLQKENIIDESGMPKERFSAEFPKEGPSILRIQQVVRGDSAAYFCASYPTVNTEAFFGQGTRLTVV.

The chain has TRBV4-2 and TRBJ2-5; D assignment may be TRBD1 or TRBD2 (5 bases each). The germline V gene encodes CDR1 LGHNA and CDR2 YNFKEQ. V was cut by 1 base and J by 5 bases, with 14 bases left in between. This CDR3 is 15 amino acids long. CDR3 amino acids: CASSQGGRGGETQYF. The CDR3 bases are TGTGCCAGCAGCCAAGGGGGACGCGGCGGTGAGACCCAGTACTTC.

This clone was found a few times. The chain has TRBV7-2 and TRBJ2-2; 8 bases fit TRBD1. The CDR3 spans 15 residues. Germline V gene sequence: CDR1 SGHTA, CDR2 FQGNSA. With V trimmed by 5 bases and J by 4 bases, 6 bases remained unmatched. The CDR3 sequence: CASSIDRGGTGELFF. The DNA for the CDR3 is TGTGCCAGCAGCATCGACAGGGGCGGCACCGGGGAGCTGTTTTTT.

With regard to this clone: Other DNA sequences in this specimen translate into the identical CDR3. V usage is TRBV10-3 and J usage is TRBJ1-1; D is possibly TRBD1 (5 bases). The germline V gene encodes CDR1 ENHRY and CDR2 SYGVKD. Trimming took off 0 bases at V and 2 bases at J, with 10 bases between the two ends. The CDR3 runs 15 residues. The CDR3 spells CAISESPGTNTEAFF. The CDR3 region has the DNA TGTGCCATCAGTGAGTCTCCAGGGACTAACACTGAAGCTTTCTTT.

The rearrangement joins TRBV7-2 to TRBJ2-7; 9 nucleotides align to TRBD1. The CDR3 loop spans 14 amino acids. CDR1 and CDR2 (germline): SGHTA, FQGNSA. V was clipped by 4 bases and J by 0 bases; unmatched bases: 1. CDR3 nucleotides: TGTGCCAGCAGCTGGGACAGGGTCTCCTACGAGCAGTACTTC. This gives the protein CASSWDRVSYEQYF.

This clone was seen a handful of times. This chain links TRBV5-1 with TRBJ2-4, with 7 nucleotides matching TRBD2. The germline V gene has CDR1 SGHRS and CDR2 YFSETQ. The trim removed 0 bases at V and 2 bases at J, leaving 11 bases unmatched. This CDR3 is 18 amino acids long. CDR3 DNA: TGCGCCAGCAGCTTGGGCTGGGAAGGGAGGGCTTCCAAAAACATTCAGTACTTC. Translation gives CASSLGWEGRASKNIQYF. Looking up the rest from reference TRBV5-1 and TRBJ2-4 gives the full variable domain: KAGVTQTPRYLIKTRGQQVTLSCSPISGHRSVSWYQQTPGQGLQFLFEYFSETQRNKGNFPGRFSGRQFSNSRSEMNVSTLELGDSALYLCASSLGWEGRASKNIQYFGAGTRLSVL.

The chain combines TRBV28 with TRBJ1-1; possibly TRBD1 for D (5 bases). The CDR3 loop spans 12 amino acids. Per the germline V gene, CDR1 is MDHEN and CDR2 is SYDVKM. V was pared by 7 bases and J by 5 bases, with 11 bases between. CDR3 loop: CASTLRGTEAFF. The CDR3 DNA reads as TGTGCCAGCACCCTGAGGGGTACTGAAGCTTTCTTT.

The chain carries TRBV9 and TRBJ2-5; D call uncertain. This CDR3 contains 14 residues. Germline V gene data show CDR1 as SGDLS and CDR2 as YYNGEE. V dropped 4 bases and J dropped 0 bases, with 10 bases sitting between them. CDR3 amino acids: CASSPWLDQETQYF. The CDR3 DNA sequence: TGTGCCAGCAGCCCTTGGCTGGACCAAGAGACCCAGTACTTC.

The CDR3 sequence is CASSLAGAGISYEQYF. Here the CDR3 DNA reads TGTGCCAGCAGCTTAGCCGGGGCAGGGATTAGCTACGAGCAGTACTTC. The J gene is TRBJ2-7, the V gene TRBV7-2; perhaps D is TRBD1 or TRBD2 (5 bases each). Germline V gene sequence: CDR1 SGHTA, CDR2 FQGNSA. There are 16 residues in the CDR3. Trimming removed 0 bases from V and 3 bases from J, with 15 bases in between.

There are a few counts of this clone. The chain carries TRBV6-5 and TRBJ1-2, with 7 positions matching TRBD1. The CDR3 has 15 amino acids. J gave up 4 bases and V 8 bases, and 13 bases lay outside the gene matches. Looked up from germline, CDR1 is MNHEY and CDR2 is SVGAGI. The CDR3: CASARDSRLVYGYTF. As DNA, the CDR3 is TGTGCCAGCGCCAGGGACAGCCGCCTCGTCTATGGCTACACCTTC.

This clone occurred a few times. The rearrangement links TRBV19 to TRBJ2-7; 9 bases are shared with TRBD1. V was clipped by 4 bases and J by 2 bases; unmatched bases: 9. This CDR3 is 16 amino acids long. Germline CDR1 and CDR2: LNHDA and SQIVND (reference sequence). CDR3 in amino acids: CASSTLRTGATYEQYF. DNA of the CDR3: TGTGCCAGTAGTACATTACGGACAGGGGCAACCTACGAGCAGTACTTC. The full variable domain, completed using reference TRBV19 and TRBJ2-7, is DGGITQSPKYLFRKEGQNVTLSCEQNLNHDAMYWYRQDPGQGLRLIYYSQIVNDFQKGDIAEGYSVSREKKESFPLTVTSAQKNPTAFYLCASSTLRTGATYEQYFGPGTRLTVT.

This clone was seen only once. The chain is built from TRBV9 and TRBJ2-2, with D perhaps matching TRBD2 (5 bases). Trimming stripped 0 bases from V and 8 bases from J, with 14 bases between. Germline loops: CDR1 SGDLS, CDR2 YYNGEE. This CDR3 is 15 amino acids long. Written as DNA, the CDR3 is TGTGCCAGCAGCGTAGACGCTCTCCGGGATGGGGAGCTGTTTTTT. Protein: CASSVDALRDGELFF.

This clone occurred a few times. The chain couples TRBV28 to TRBJ1-2; TRBD1 agrees at 7 bases. CDR3 length equals 13 residues. Germline V CDR1 and CDR2: MDHEN, SYDVKM. V was clipped by 6 bases and J by 3 bases; unmatched bases: 4. The CDR3 is CASRPGGYYGYTF. The DNA of the CDR3 is TGTGCCAGCAGACCAGGGGGGTACTATGGCTACACCTTC.

This clone was seen more than once but under ten times. The chain couples TRBV29-1 to TRBJ1-2; TRBD1 matches at 7 bases. The CDR3 runs 15 residues. V trimming: 6 bases; J trimming: 4 bases; junction bases outside the gene matches: 14. Germline CDR1 is SQVTM and CDR2 is ANQGSEA. The CDR3 sequence is CSVGGQTPIFYGYTF. For the CDR3, the DNA is TGCAGCGTGGGGGGACAGACGCCCATATTCTATGGCTACACCTTC. Supplemented by reference TRBV29-1 and TRBJ1-2, the full variable domain reads SAVISQKPSRDICQRGTSLTIQCQVDSQVTMMFWYRQQPGQSLTLIATANQGSEATYESGFVIDKFPISRPNLTFSTLTVSNMSPEDSSIYLCSVGGQTPIFYGYTFGSGTRLTVV.

Only a few counts were recorded for this clone. This chain joins TRBV7-8 and TRBJ2-3, with D uncertain. Trimming shortened V by 0 bases and J by 0 bases, and 10 bases separated the two germline ends. Germline lookup yields CDR1 SGHVS and CDR2 FQNEAQ. CDR3 length: 16 residues. This CDR3 is CASSLARFPSTDTQYF. CDR3 sequence (DNA): TGTGCCAGCAGCTTAGCGCGGTTCCCTAGCACAGATACGCAGTATTTT.

This chain joins TRBV6-6 and TRBJ2-5, with 8 bases identical to TRBD1. Germline lookup yields CDR1 MNHNY and CDR2 SVGAGI (reference sequence). This CDR3 spans 14 amino acids. With 5 bases clipped from V and 2 bases from J, the junction kept 4 bases outside the gene matches. The CDR3: CASSQNRGQETQYF. CDR3 DNA: TGTGCCAGCAGTCAAAACAGGGGGCAAGAGACCCAGTACTTC.

The chain carries TRBV9 and TRBJ1-3; D call uncertain. Trimming left V 3 bases short and J 0 bases short, with 10 bases between. CDR1 SGDLS and CDR2 YYNGEE come from the germline V gene. There are 15 residues in the CDR3. CDR3 amino acids: CASSGVSGSGNTIYF. DNA for the CDR3: TGTGCCAGCAGCGGAGTTTCAGGCTCTGGAAACACCATATATTTT.

This clone was recorded at least ten times. Other DNA sequences within the sample encode an identical CDR3. The rearrangement links TRBV7-2 to TRBJ2-1; D gene unclear. The CDR3 length is 11 residues. V gave up 5 bases and J gave up 4 bases, with 3 bases separating them. Germline V CDR1 and CDR2: SGHTA, FQGNSA. In nucleotides, the CDR3 is TGTGCCAGCAGCCCGTACAATGAGCAGTTCTTC. Its protein product is CASSPYNEQFF.